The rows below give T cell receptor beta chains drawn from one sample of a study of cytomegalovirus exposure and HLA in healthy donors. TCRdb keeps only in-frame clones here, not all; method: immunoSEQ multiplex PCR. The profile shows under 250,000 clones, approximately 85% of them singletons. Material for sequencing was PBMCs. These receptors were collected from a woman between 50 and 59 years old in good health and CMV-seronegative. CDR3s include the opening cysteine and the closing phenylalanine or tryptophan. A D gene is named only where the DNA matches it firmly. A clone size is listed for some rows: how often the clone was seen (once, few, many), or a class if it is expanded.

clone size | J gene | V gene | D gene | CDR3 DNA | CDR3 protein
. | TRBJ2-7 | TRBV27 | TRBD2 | TGTGCCAGCAGTTTGGCGGGAGGGCCCTACGAGCAGTACTTC | CASSLAGGPYEQYF
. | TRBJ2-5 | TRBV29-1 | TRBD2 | TGCAGCGTCGCCGGACTAGCGGAAGAGACCCAGTACTTC | CSVAGLAEETQYF
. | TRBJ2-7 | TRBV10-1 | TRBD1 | TGCGCCAGCAGTGAGTCAGGGACAGGGCTATACGAGCAGTACTTC | CASSESGTGLYEQYF
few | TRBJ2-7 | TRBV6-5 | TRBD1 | TGTGCCAGCAGTACACCGGGACAGGGTCTCGAGCAGTACTTC | CASSTPGQGLEQYF
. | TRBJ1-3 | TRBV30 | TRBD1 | TGTGCCTGGAGTAGGCGGGACAGCTCTGGAAACACCATATATTTT | CAWSRRDSSGNTIYF
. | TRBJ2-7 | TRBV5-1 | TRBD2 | TGCGCCAGCAGCTTTGGGCGGGGGGCCTACGAGCAGTACTTC | CASSFGRGAYEQYF
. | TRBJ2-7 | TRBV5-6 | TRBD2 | TGTGCCAGCAGCTTTCTACTAGCGGGAATGAGGGAGCAGTACTTC | CASSFLLAGMREQYF
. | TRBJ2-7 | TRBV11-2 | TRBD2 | TGTGCCAGCAGCCGAGTATCTCGGGCGGGGGCCTACGAGCAGTACTTC | CASSRVSRAGAYEQYF
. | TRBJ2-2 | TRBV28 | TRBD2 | TGTGCCAGCAGTTTGCCCCTCCTAGCGGGAGCCGCCGGGGAGCTGTTTTTT | CASSLPLLAGAAGELFF
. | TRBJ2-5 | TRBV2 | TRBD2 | TGTGCCAACACGGGACTAGCGGGAGCCGGGACCCAGTACTTC | CANTGLAGAGTQYF
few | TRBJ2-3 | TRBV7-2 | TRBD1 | TGTGCCAGCAGCCTCGATACAGGGGCGGGCACAGATACGCAGTATTTT | CASSLDTGAGTDTQYF
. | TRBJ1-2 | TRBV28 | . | TGTGCCAGCAGCCCCCGCCGGGATTCACATGGCTACACCTTC | CASSPRRDSHGYTF
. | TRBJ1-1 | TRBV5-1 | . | TGCGCCAGCAGCTTGGGGCAGGAGAACACTGAAGCTTTCTTT | CASSLGQENTEAFF
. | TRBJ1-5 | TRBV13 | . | TGTGCCAGCAGCTTAGGTCAGAAACAGCCCCAGCATTTT | CASSLGQKQPQHF
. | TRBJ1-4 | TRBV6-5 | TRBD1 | TGTGCCAGCAGTCCCCGACAGGGAAGTGAAAAACTGTTTTTT | CASSPRQGSEKLFF
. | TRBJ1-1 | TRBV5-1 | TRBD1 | TGCGCCAGCAGCTCTGGACAGGGGGTGTTGGACACTGAAGCTTTCTTT | CASSSGQGVLDTEAFF
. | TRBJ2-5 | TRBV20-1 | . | TGCAGTGCTAGAGATCTAGAGACCCAGTACTTC | CSARDLETQYF
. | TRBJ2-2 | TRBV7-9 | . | TGTGCCAGCAGCTCTTCCCAACTAGCAGGCACCGGGGAGCTGTTTTTT | CASSSSQLAGTGELFF
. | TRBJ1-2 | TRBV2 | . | TGTGCCAGCAGCAAGACAGATTATGGCTACACCTTC | CASSKTDYGYTF
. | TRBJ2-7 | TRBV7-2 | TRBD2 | TGTGCCAGCAGCTTAGAGGGACTAGCGGGATCGCTGGGGGAGCAGTACTTC | CASSLEGLAGSLGEQYF
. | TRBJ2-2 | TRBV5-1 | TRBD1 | TGCGCCAGCAGTTGGGACAGGGGATGGACCGGGGAGCTGTTTTTT | CASSWDRGWTGELFF
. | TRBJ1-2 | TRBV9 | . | TGTGCCAGCAGCGGTAGTTTGCGGGGCTACACCTTC | CASSGSLRGYTF
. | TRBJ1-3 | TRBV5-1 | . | TGCGCCAGCAGCCGAGCAGGGGACTCTGGAAACACCATATATTTT | CASSRAGDSGNTIYF
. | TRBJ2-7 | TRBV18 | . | TGTGCCAGCTCACCACCGGGGGGATACGAGCAGTACTTC | CASSPPGGYEQYF
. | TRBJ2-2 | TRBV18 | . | TGTGCCAGCTCATTAGGTGCGGCGAACACCGGGGAGCTGTTTTTT | CASSLGAANTGELFF
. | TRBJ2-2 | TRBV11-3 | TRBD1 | TGTGCCAGCAGTCGACAGGGAAAGACCGGGGAGCTGTTTTTT | CASSRQGKTGELFF
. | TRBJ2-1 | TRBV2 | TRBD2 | TGTGCCAGCGAGAACGAGGGACTAGCCTATGAGCAGTTCTTC | CASENEGLAYEQFF
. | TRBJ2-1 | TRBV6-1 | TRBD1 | TGTGCCAGCAGGATTAGGACAGGGTCCTACAATGAGCAGTTCTTC | CASRIRTGSYNEQFF
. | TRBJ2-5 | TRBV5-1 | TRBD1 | TGCGCCAGCAGCTTGGATCCGACAGGGGGAGAGACCCAGTACTTC | CASSLDPTGGETQYF
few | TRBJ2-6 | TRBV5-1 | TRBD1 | TGCGCCAGCAGCCAAGGACAGGGATCGGGGGCCAACGTCCTGACTTTC | CASSQGQGSGANVLTF
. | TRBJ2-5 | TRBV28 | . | TGTGCCAGCAGTTTATCTTCCCCCTTTGAGACCCAGTACTTC | CASSLSSPFETQYF
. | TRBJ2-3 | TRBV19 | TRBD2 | TGTGCCAGTAGTATTCCTAGCGGGAGAACAGATACGCAGTATTTT | CASSIPSGRTDTQYF